This TCR beta chain was found in a study of beta chain features in type 1 diabetes. Broader study findings: Within each of all four CD4+ subsets, Type 1 diabetes patients had TCRB CDR3s that were moderately but significantly shorter. Sequencing used cDNA, and cells with high TCR expression could therefore be over-represented. The naive, central memory and Treg TCRB repertoires showed an apparent similarity that was greater among patients than among healthy donors.

Isolation of CD4+ naive, central memory, regulatory and stem cell-like memory cells was achieved by sorting via CD45RO/CCR7/CD25/CD127/CD95/CD27. All of the isolated RNA was reverse transcribed, so expressed TCRB transcripts were sequenced. Using immunoSEQ multiplex PCR, the repertoire was profiled, and TCRdb retains in-frame clones only, with some absent. The profile shows some 26,000 clones, around 68% of them singletons. Per the germline V gene, CDR1 is MGHDK and CDR2 is SYGVNS. CDR3 size: 15 residues. After removal of 4 bases from V and 5 bases from J, the junction contained 5 bases not matched to a gene. A word on this clone: Antigen unknown.

The rearrangement joins TRBV25-1 to TRBJ1-5; TRBD1 matches 10 bases. This TCR was sampled from a woman between 35 and 50 years old with type 1 diabetes. The sample was stem cell memory CD4+ T cells from blood. The CDR3 DNA reads as TGTGCCAGCAGTGGATACGGGACAGGGGATCAGCCCCAGCATTTT. Translated, it gives CASSGYGTGDQPQHF.